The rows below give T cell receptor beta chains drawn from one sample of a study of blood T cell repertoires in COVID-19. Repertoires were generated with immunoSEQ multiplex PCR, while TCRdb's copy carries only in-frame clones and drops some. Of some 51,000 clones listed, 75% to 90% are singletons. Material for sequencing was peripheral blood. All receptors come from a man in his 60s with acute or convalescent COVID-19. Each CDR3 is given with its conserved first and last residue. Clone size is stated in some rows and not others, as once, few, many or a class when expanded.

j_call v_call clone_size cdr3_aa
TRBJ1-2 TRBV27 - CASASLSLAAGLANYGYTF
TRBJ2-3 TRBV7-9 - CASSFPSGGPDTQYF
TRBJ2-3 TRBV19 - CASSIPRGQGTDTQYF
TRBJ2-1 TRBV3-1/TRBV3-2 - CASSQEGRGYNEQFF
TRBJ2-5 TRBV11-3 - CASSLGHLETQYF
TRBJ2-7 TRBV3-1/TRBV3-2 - CASSVSGTPYEQYF
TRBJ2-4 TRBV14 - CASSQEFGRGSDGAKNIQYF
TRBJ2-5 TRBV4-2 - CASSQDSGLAETQYF
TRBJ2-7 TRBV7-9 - CASSSRLAEGYEQYF
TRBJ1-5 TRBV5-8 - CASSPPSQHF
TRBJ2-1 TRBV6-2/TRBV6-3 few CASSYVYRGDEQFF
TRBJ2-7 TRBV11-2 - CASSFARTGTSSYEQYF
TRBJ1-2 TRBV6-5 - CASSLDSNYGYTF
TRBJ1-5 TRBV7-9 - CASSGADGLKGSWQPQHF
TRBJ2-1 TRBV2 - CASTAGAYNEQFF
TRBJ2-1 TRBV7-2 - CASSPVGRRFNEQFF
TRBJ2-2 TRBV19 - CASRLGQGVSELFF